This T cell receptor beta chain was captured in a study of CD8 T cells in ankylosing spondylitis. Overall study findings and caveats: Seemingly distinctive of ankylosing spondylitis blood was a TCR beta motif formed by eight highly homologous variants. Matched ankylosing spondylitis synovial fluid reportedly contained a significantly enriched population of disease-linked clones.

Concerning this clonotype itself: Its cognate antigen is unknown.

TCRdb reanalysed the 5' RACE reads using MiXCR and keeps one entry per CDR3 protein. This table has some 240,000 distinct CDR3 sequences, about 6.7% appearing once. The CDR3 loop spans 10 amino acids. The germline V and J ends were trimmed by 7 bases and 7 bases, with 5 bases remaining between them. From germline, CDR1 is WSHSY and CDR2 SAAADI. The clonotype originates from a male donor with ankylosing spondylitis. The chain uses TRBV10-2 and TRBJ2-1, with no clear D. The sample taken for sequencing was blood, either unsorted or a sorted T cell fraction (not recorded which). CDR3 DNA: TGCGCCAGCATGCGAAATGAGCAGTTCTTC. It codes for CASMRNEQFF.